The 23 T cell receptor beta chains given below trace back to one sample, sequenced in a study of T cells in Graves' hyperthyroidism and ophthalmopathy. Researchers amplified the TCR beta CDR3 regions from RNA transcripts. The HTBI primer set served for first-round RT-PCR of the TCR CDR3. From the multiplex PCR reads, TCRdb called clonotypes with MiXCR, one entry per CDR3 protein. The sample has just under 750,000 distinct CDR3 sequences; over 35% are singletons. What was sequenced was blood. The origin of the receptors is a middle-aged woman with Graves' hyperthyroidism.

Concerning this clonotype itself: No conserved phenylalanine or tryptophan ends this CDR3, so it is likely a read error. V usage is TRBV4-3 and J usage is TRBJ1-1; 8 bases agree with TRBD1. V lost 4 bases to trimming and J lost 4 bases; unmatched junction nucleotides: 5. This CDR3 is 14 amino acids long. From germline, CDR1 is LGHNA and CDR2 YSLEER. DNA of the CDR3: TGCGCCAGCAGCCTTCTCGGACAGGGCACTGAAGCTTTCCTT. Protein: CASSLLGQGTEAFL.

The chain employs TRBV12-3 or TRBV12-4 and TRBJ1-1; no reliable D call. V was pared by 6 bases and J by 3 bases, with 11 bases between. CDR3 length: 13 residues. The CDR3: CASRVQDDTEAFF. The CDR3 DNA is TGTGCCAGCAGGGTTCAGGACGACACTGAAGCTTTCTTT.

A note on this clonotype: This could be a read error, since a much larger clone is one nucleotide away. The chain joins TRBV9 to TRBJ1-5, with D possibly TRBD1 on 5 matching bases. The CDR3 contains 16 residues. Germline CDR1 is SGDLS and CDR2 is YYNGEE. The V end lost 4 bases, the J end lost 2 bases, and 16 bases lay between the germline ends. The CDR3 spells CASSPRTGLGNQPQHF. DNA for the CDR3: TGTGCCAGCAGCCCTAGGACGGGGCTTGGCAATCAGCCCCAGCATTTT.

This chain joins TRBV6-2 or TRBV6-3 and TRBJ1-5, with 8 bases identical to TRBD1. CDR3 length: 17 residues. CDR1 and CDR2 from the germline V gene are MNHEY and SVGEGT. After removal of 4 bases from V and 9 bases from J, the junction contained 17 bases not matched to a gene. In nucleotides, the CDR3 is TGTGCCAGCAGTTTTCTAACCGGGACAGGAGGCGATCTGCCCCAGCATTTT. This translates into CASSFLTGTGGDLPQHF.

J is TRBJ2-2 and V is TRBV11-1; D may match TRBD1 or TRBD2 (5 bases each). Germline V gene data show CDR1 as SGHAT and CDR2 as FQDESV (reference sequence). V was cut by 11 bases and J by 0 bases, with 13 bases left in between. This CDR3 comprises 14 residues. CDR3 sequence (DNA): TGTGCCTGGAAAAAGGGACCGAACACCGGGGAGCTGTTTTTT. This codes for CAWKKGPNTGELFF.

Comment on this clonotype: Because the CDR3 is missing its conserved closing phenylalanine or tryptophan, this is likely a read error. CDR3 DNA sequence: TGTGCCAGCAGTCCGGACAATCTCAATCAGCCCCAGCATCTT. It specifies CASSPDNLNQPQHL. The chain employs TRBV28 and TRBJ1-5, with a possible D match to TRBD1 (5 bases). Per germline, CDR1 MDHEN and CDR2 SYDVKM. There are 14 residues in the CDR3. Trimming stripped 5 bases from V and 3 bases from J, with 11 bases between.

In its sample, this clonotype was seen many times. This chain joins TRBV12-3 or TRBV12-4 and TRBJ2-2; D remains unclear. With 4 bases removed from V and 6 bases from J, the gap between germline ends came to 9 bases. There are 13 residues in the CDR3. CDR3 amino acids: CASSSHMAGELFF. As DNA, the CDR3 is TGTGCCAGCAGTTCCCACATGGCCGGGGAGCTGTTTTTT.

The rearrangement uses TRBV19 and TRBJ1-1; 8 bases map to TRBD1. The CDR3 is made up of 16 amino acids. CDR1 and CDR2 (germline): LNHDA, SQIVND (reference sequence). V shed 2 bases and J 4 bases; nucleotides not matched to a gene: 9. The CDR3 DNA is TGTGCCAGTAGTATAATGGACAGGGCGAAATCCACTGAAGCTTTCTTT. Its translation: CASSIMDRAKSTEAFF.

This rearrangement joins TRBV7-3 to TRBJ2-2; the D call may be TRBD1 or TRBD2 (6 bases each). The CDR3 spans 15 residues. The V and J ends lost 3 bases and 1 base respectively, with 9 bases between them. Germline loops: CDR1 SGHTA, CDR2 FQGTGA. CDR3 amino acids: CASSFGGMNTGELFF. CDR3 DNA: TGTGCCAGCAGCTTCGGGGGCATGAACACCGGGGAGCTGTTTTTT.

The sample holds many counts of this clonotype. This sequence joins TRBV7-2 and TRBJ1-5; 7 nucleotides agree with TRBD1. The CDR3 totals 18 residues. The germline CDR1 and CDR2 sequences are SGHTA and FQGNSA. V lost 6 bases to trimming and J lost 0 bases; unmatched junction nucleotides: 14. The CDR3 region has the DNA TGTGCCAGCAGACAAGGAGGGACAGCAAGTTTTAGCAATCAGCCCCAGCATTTT. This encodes CASRQGGTASFSNQPQHF.

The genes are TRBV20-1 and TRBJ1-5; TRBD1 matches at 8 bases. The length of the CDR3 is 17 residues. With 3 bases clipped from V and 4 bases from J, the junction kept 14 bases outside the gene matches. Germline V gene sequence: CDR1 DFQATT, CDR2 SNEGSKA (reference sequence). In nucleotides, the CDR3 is TGCAGTGCTAGTCGTTCGGGACAGGTGCTGCAAAATCAGCCCCAGCATTTT. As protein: CSASRSGQVLQNQPQHF.

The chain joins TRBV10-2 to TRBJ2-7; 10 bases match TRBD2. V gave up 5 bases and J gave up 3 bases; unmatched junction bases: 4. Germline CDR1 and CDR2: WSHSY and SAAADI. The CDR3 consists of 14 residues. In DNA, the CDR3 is TGCGCCAGCAGTTTACAGCGGGGGGGCTACGAGCAGTACTTC. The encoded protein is CASSLQRGGYEQYF.

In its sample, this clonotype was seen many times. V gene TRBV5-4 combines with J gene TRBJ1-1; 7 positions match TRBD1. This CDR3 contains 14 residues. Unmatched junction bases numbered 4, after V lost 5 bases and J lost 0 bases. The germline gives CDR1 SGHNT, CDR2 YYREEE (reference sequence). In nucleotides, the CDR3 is TGTGCCAGCAGGCAGACAGGGATGAACACTGAAGCTTTCTTT. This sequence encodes CASRQTGMNTEAFF.

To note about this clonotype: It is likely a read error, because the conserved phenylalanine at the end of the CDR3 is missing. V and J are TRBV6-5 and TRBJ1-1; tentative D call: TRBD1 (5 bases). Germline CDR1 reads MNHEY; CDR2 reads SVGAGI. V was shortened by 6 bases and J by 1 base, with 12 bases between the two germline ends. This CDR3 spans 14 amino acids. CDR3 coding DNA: TGTGCCAGCAGCCAGGGCCTCGAGAACACTGAAGCTTTCCTT. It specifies CASSQGLENTEAFL.

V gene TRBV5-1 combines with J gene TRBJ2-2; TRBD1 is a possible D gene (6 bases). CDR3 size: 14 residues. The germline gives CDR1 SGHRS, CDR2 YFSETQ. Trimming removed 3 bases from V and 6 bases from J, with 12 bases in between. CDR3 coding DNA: TGCGCCAGCAGCTCTCAGAACAGGGCCGGGGAGCTGTTTTTT. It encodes CASSSQNRAGELFF. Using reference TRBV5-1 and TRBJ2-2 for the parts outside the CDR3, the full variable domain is KAGVTQTPRYLIKTRGQQVTLSCSPISGHRSVSWYQQTPGQGLQFLFEYFSETQRNKGNFPGRFSGRQFSNSRSEMNVSTLELGDSALYLCASSSQNRAGELFFGEGSRLTVL.

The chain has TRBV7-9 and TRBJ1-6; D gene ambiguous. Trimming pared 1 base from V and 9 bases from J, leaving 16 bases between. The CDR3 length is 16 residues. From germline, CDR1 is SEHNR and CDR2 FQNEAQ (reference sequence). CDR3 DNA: TGTGCCAGCAGCTTAGAATGGGCCGCCCGCGGTTCACCCCTCCACTTT. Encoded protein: CASSLEWAARGSPLHF.

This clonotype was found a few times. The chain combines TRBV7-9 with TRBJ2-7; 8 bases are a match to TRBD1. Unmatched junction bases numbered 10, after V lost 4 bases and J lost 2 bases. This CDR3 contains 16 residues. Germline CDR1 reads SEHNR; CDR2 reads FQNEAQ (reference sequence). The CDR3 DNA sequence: TGTGCCAGCAGCTCCGCCACCGACAGGGGACCCTACGAGCAGTACTTC. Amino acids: CASSSATDRGPYEQYF.

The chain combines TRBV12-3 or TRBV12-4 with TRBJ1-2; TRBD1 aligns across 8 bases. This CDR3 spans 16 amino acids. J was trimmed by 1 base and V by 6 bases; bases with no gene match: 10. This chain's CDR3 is CASRFTQGANNYGYTF. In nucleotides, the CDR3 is TGTGCCAGCAGGTTTACTCAGGGGGCGAATAACTATGGCTACACCTTC.

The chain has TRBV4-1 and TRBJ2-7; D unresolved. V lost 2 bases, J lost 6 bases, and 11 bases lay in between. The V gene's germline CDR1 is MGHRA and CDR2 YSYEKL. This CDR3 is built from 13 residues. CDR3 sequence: CASSQSRWGEQYF. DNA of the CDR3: TGCGCCAGCAGCCAAAGCCGCTGGGGCGAGCAGTACTTC.

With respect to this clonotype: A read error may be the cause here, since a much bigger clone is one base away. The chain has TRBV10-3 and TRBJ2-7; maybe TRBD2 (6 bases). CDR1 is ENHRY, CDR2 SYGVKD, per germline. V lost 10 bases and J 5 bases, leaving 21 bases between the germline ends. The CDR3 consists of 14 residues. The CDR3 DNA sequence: TGTGCCACCAGGGACTCGTGGGTGAGCAACGAGCAGTACTTC. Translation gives CATRDSWVSNEQYF.

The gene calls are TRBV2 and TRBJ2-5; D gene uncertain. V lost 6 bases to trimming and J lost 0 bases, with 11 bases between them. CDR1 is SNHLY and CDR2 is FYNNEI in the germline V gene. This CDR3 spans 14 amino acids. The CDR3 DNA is TGTGCCAGCAGGGAGACACGGTACCAAGAGACCCAGTACTTC. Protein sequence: CASRETRYQETQYF.

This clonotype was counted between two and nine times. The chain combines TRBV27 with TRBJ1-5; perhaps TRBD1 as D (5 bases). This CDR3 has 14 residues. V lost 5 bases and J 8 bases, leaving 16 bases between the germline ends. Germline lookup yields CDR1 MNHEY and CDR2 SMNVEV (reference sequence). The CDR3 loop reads CASSTTGLGKPQHF. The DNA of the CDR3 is TGTGCCAGCAGTACCACAGGTCTTGGTAAGCCCCAGCATTTT.

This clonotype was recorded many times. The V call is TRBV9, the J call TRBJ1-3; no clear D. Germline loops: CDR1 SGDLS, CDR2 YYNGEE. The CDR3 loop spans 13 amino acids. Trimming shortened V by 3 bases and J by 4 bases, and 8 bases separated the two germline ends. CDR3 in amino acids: CASSDVGGNTIYF. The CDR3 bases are TGTGCCAGCAGCGATGTGGGCGGAAACACCATATATTTT.